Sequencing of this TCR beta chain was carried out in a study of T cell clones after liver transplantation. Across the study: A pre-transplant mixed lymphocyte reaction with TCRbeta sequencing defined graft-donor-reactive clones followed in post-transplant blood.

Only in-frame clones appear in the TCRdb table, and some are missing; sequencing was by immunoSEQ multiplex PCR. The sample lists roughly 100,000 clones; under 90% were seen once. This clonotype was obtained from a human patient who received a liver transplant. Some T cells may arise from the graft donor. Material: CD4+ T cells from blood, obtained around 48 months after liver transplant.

CDR3 region: CASRSSGSRYEQYF. The CDR3 nucleotides read TGTGCCAGCAGGTCTAGCGGATCTCGCTACGAGCAGTACTTC. V usage is TRBV6-5 and J usage is TRBJ2-7; TRBD2 matches 7 bases. V shed 6 bases and J 3 bases; nucleotides not matched to a gene: 8. Germline V gene lookup returns CDR1 MNHEY and CDR2 SVGAGI. The length of the CDR3 is 14 residues.